One and the same sample provided the 10 T cell receptor beta chains below, sequenced in a study of T cell clones after liver transplantation. Profiling relied on immunoSEQ multiplex PCR, and the TCRdb table lists in-frame clones only, not all of them. The sample carries around 9,300 clones, approximately 72% recorded once. The sequences come from CD8+ T cells from blood, collected at the approximately 16-month timepoint. Every receptor here comes from a human patient who received a liver transplant. Part of the T cells may come from the graft donor.

The chain joins TRBV19 to TRBJ2-7, with a weak D call TRBD1 (7 bases). The length of the CDR3 is 15 residues. V was pared by 3 bases and J by 4 bases, with 16 bases between. Germline V gene data show CDR1 as LNHDA and CDR2 as SQIVND (reference sequence). In DNA form, the CDR3 reads TGTGCCAGTAGTATTCGGGCAGGGGGACTTTACGAGCAGTACTTC. Translating gives CASSIRAGGLYEQYF.

Concerning this clone itself: Distinct nucleotide sequences in the sample also encode this CDR3. This chain connects TRBV7-9 to TRBJ2-1, with 12 bases matching TRBD2. After removal of 4 bases from V and 7 bases from J, the junction contained 2 bases not matched to a gene. Germline values: CDR1 SEHNR, CDR2 FQNEAQ (reference sequence). The CDR3 covers 14 residues. CDR3 protein: CASSSGTSGNEQFF. In DNA form, the CDR3 reads TGTGCCAGCAGCTCCGGGACTAGCGGGAATGAGCAGTTCTTC. The full variable domain, rest sourced from reference TRBV7-9 and TRBJ2-1, is DTGVSQNPRHKITKRGQNVTFRCDPISEHNRLYWYRQTLGQGPEFLTYFQNEAQLEKSRLLSDRFSAERPKGSFSTLEIQRTEQGDSAMYLCASSSGTSGNEQFFGPGTRLTVL.

V is TRBV7-6 and J is TRBJ2-2, with 11 bases that match TRBD1. With V trimmed by 0 bases and J by 4 bases, 1 base remained unmatched. Germline V gives CDR1 SGHVS, CDR2 FNYEAQ. There are 16 residues in the CDR3. The CDR3 loop reads CASSLAGTGGTGELFF. In nucleotides, the CDR3 is TGTGCCAGCAGCTTAGCCGGGACAGGGGGCACCGGGGAGCTGTTTTTT.

This chain connects TRBV7-2 to TRBJ1-2; D is possibly TRBD1 (6 bases). The V end was cut by 4 bases, the J end by 2 bases, with 11 bases between. Germline-derived CDR1 and CDR2 are SGHTA and FQGNSA. The CDR3 is 14 residues long. Here the CDR3 DNA reads TGTGCCAGCAGCTCTATCACAGGGAACTATGGCTACACCTTC. It codes for CASSSITGNYGYTF.

The CDR3 nucleotides are TGTGCCAGCAGCGGCCCTTTGTCCTACGAGCAGTACTTC. Encoded protein: CASSGPLSYEQYF. The rearrangement joins TRBV11-1 to TRBJ2-7; D gene ambiguous. V lost 5 bases, J lost 1 base, and 9 bases lay in between. The CDR3 runs 13 residues. Germline V gene sequence: CDR1 SGHAT, CDR2 FQDESV (reference sequence).

The chain links TRBV7-2 to TRBJ2-2, with 8 bases that match TRBD1. The CDR3 extends over 17 amino acids. V gave up 1 base and J gave up 3 bases; unmatched junction bases: 7. Germline V gives CDR1 SGHTA, CDR2 FQGNSA. CDR3: CASSLVPDRVYTGELFF. In nucleotides, the CDR3 is TGTGCCAGCAGCTTAGTTCCGGACAGGGTCTACACCGGGGAGCTGTTTTTT.

J is TRBJ2-2 and V is TRBV19; D ambiguous. CDR3 length equals 12 residues. From germline, CDR1 is LNHDA and CDR2 SQIVND (reference sequence). V lost 10 bases, J lost 5 bases, and 11 bases lay in between. The CDR3 DNA sequence: TGTGCCATTCTCACAGTTACCGGGGAGCTGTTTTTT. Translated, it gives CAILTVTGELFF.

J is TRBJ1-4 and V is TRBV7-9; no reliable D call. CDR1 and CDR2 (germline): SEHNR, FQNEAQ (reference sequence). V was pared by 3 bases and J by 3 bases, with 14 bases between. The CDR3 totals 16 residues. The CDR3 coding sequence is TGTGCCAGCAGCTTGTCAGCGGCCCCAGCTAATGAAAAACTGTTTTTT. This gives the protein CASSLSAAPANEKLFF. Looking up the rest from reference TRBV7-9 and TRBJ1-4 gives the full variable domain: DTGVSQNPRHKITKRGQNVTFRCDPISEHNRLYWYRQTLGQGPEFLTYFQNEAQLEKSRLLSDRFSAERPKGSFSTLEIQRTEQGDSAMYLCASSLSAAPANEKLFFGSGTQLSVL.

The V gene is TRBV12-5, the J gene TRBJ2-1, with a tentative D call TRBD1 (5 bases). CDR1 is LGHNT, CDR2 FRNRAP, per germline. This CDR3 contains 15 residues. Trimming removed 3 bases from V and 5 bases from J, with 14 bases in between. Written as DNA, the CDR3 is TGTGCTAGTGGTTTATTAGGGGTTGGGAACAATGAGCAGTTCTTC. Its protein is CASGLLGVGNNEQFF.

This chain connects TRBV4-3 to TRBJ2-1; 7 bases align to TRBD2. V was clipped by 1 base and J by 7 bases; unmatched bases: 4. CDR1 and CDR2 from the germline V gene are LGHNA and YSLEER. The CDR3 length is 14 residues. This CDR3 is CASSQVGGPNEQFF. The CDR3 DNA reads as TGCGCCAGCAGCCAAGTGGGAGGGCCGAATGAGCAGTTCTTC.